This T cell receptor beta chain comes out of a study of shared clonotypes between healthy human individuals. About the study: CD4 naive and CD4 memory each took three plates per donor, while CD8 naive took two and CD8 memory one. Study findings and constraints: Rarefaction showed sorted-subset sequencing was incomplete despite large depth.

Each donor was a Caucasian adult residing in Nashville, Tennessee. V gave up 5 bases and J gave up 1 base, with 24 bases separating them. Germline lookup yields CDR1 MDHEN and CDR2 SYDVKM. The length of the CDR3 is 19 residues. Sequenced by immunoSEQ multiplex PCR; TCRdb stores in-frame clones only, minus some. The sample has more than 2,000,000 clones; around 90% are singletons. A word on this clone: The antigen remains undetermined.

The clonotype was recovered from a man aged 18 to 29 in good health. Sample: naive CD4+ T cells sorted from blood. The subset: CD45RA+ positively selected. The chain joins TRBV28 to TRBJ1-5; D might be TRBD1 (6 bases). As DNA, the CDR3 is TGTGCCAGCAGTCCGAACCCTTGGGGGGGGCGAGGGAGCAATCAGCCCCAGCATTTT. Its protein product is CASSPNPWGGRGSNQPQHF.